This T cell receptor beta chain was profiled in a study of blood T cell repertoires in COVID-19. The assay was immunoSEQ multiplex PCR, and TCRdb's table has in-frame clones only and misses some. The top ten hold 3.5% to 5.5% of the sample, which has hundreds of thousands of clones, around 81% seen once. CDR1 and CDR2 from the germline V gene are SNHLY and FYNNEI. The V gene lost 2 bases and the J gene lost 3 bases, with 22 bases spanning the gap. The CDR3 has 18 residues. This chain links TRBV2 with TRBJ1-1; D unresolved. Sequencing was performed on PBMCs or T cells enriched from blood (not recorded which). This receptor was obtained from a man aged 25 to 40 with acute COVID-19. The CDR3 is CASSEPFGSGIIDTEAFF. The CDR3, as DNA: TGTGCCAGCAGTGAACCTTTCGGCTCCGGGATCATTGACACTGAAGCTTTCTTT.